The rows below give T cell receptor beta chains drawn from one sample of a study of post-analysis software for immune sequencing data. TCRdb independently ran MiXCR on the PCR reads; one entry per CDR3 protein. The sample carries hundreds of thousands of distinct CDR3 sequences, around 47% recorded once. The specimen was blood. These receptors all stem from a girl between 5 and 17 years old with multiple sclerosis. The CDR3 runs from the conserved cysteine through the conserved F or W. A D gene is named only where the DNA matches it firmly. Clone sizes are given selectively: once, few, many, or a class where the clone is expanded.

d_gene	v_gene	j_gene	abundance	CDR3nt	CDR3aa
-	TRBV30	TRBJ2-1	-	TGTGCCTGGAGTAGTGGAGTAAATGAGCAGTTCTTC	CAWSSGVNEQFF
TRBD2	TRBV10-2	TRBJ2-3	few	TGCGCCAGCAGTCCGGGACTAGCGGGAGTAACAGATACGCAGTATTTT	CASSPGLAGVTDTQYF
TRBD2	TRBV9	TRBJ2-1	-	TGTGCCAGCAGCGCCCAAGGGGGGACTAGTTCGAACAATGAGCAGTTCTTC	CASSAQGGTSSNNEQFF
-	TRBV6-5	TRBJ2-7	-	TGTGCCAGCAGTTACTCGGGCCGGGCGGGGAGTTTGGTCGAGCAGTACTTC	CASSYSGRAGSLVEQYF
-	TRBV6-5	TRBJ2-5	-	TGTGCCAGCAGTTCCCTGGCGGGGCGGGAGACCCAGTACTTC	CASSSLAGRETQYF
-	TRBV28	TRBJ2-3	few	TGTGCCAGCAGGGTTGACACAGATACGCAGTATTTT	CASRVDTDTQYF
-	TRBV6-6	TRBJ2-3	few	TGTGCCAGCAGTTACTCAACCTCAGGAGATACGCAGTATTTT	CASSYSTSGDTQYF
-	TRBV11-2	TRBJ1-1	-	TGTGCCAGCAGCACCCAAGGCACTGAAGCTTTCTTT	CASSTQGTEAFF
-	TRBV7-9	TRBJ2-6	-	TGTGCCAGCAGCTTAGGGGACTTCATTTTTGGGGCCAACGTCCTGACTTTC	CASSLGDFIFGANVLTF
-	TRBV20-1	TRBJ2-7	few	TGCAGTGCTAGAGATCCGGGGCGGGACAGCCACGAGCAGTACTTC	CSARDPGRDSHEQYF
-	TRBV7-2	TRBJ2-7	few	TGTGCCAGCAGACTTATCTCCTACGAGCAGTACTTC	CASRLISYEQYF
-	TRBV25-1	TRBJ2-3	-	TGTGCCAGCAGCCCAGGGCCTACGCAGTATTTT	CASSPGPTQYF
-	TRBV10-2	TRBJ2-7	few	TGCGCCAGCAGTGGGACCAACTACGAGCAGTACTTC	CASSGTNYEQYF
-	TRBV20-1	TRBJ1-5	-	TGCAGTGCTAGCCCCCCGGGGTTGGCCAATCAGCCCCAGCATTTT	CSASPPGLANQPQHF
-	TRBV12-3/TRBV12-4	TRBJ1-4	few	TGTGCCAGCAGTTGGACAACTAATGAAAAACTGTTTTTT	CASSWTTNEKLFF
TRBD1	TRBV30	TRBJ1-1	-	TGTGCCTGGAGTGTACAGGGGGGGTCTGAAGCTTTCTTT	CAWSVQGGSEAFF
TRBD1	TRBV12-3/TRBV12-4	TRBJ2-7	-	TGTGCCAGCAGACAGACAGGGGGCCCCTACGAGCAGTACTTC	CASRQTGGPYEQYF
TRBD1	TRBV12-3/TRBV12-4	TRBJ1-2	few	TGTGCCAGCAGTACGGACAGGACCCTAGGGGGCTACACCTTC	CASSTDRTLGGYTF
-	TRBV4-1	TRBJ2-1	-	TGCGCCAGCAGCCAAGAAGCACTCTATGAGCAGTTCTTC	CASSQEALYEQFF
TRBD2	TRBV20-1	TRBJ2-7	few	TGCAGTGCTTCTCGGACTAGCCGGTACGAGCAGTACTTC	CSASRTSRYEQYF
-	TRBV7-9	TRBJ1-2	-	TGTGCCAGCAGCAGTTCCTCGATGGTGGGTGTCTATGGCTACACCTTC	CASSSSSMVGVYGYTF
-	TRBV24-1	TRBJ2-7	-	TGTGCCCAATATTCTCCGGAGAGGGAAGTTTCCTACGAGCAGTACTTC	CAQYSPEREVSYEQYF
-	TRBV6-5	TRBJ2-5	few	TGTGCCAGCAGTTCCCCGGACAGCGGGTGGGAGACCCAGTACTTC	CASSSPDSGWETQYF
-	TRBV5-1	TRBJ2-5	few	TGCGCCAGCAGCTTGGATGGGGGTAGTAGGCTGGAGACCCAGTACTTC	CASSLDGGSRLETQYF
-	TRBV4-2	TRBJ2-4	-	TGTGCCAGCAGCCAAGATGGGGCAGTGCACCTAGCCAAAAACATTCAGTACTTC	CASSQDGAVHLAKNIQYF
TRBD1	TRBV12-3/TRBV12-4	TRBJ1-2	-	TGTGCCAGCAGTTACAACAGGGGGCTACGCTATGGCCACACCTTC	CASSYNRGLRYGHTF
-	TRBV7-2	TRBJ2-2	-	TGCGCCCAACATGAGTTTTCGAACACCGGGGAGCTGTTTTTT	CAQHEFSNTGELFF
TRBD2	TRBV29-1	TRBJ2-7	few	TGCAGCGTTTCGACTAGCGGGGGACTCGAGCAGTACTTC	CSVSTSGGLEQYF
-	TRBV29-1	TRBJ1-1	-	TGCAGCGGGCTTCAGACGGAGGCTTTCTTT	CSGLQTEAFF
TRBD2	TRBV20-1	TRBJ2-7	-	TGCAGTGCTAGATACAGCGGGAAGCCCTACGAGCAGTACTTC	CSARYSGKPYEQYF
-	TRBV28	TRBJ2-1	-	TGTGCCAGCAGTCACGGGGCTAGCTACAATGAGCAGTTCTTC	CASSHGASYNEQFF
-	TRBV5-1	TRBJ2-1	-	TGCGCCAGCAGCTTGGATAGCCAGACCTACAATGAGCAGTTCTTC	CASSLDSQTYNEQFF
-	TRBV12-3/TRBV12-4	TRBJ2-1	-	TGTGCCAGCAGTTTCTGGGGGGGCCAGTACAATGAGCAGTTCTTC	CASSFWGGQYNEQFF
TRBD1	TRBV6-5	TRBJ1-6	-	TGTGCCAGCAGTTCCCCTTCACAGGGGAGCAATTCACCCCTCCACTTT	CASSSPSQGSNSPLHF
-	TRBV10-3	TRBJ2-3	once	TGTGCCATCAGTGAGTCGAAATGGGGGGCAGGCGATACGCAGTATTTT	CAISESKWGAGDTQYF
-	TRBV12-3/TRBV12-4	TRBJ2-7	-	TGTGCCAGCAGTTACAAGGTCTACGAGCAGTACTTC	CASSYKVYEQYF
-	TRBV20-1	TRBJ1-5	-	TGCAGTGCTAGTCTCCGTGCCGGGACAAGGAGCAATCAGCCCCAGCATTTT	CSASLRAGTRSNQPQHF
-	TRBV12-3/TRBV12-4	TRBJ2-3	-	TGTGCCACAAGAGCAGATGCGCAATATTTT	CATRADAQYF
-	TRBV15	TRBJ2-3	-	TGTGCCTCCAGCAGAGATAGTCTAGCTGGAGATACGCAGTATTTT	CASSRDSLAGDTQYF
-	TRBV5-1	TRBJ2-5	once	TGCGCCAGCAGCTTACCCCGAGAGGTTTCGGAGACCCAGTACTTC	CASSLPREVSETQYF